This is a list of T cell receptor beta chains from one sample in a study of blood T cell repertoires in COVID-19. Clones were sequenced by immunoSEQ multiplex PCR, and TCRdb holds only the in-frame ones, with some missing. The data hold 250,000 to 350,000 clones, with 87% observed a single time. Sequencing input: peripheral blood. These receptors were obtained from a woman aged 45-65 years who had recovered from COVID-19. Each CDR3 is given with its conserved first and last residue. The D gene is left open where the match is weak. Rows may omit the clone size; those that give it use once, few, many or a size class.

medium-sized | . | TRBJ2-7 | TRBV27 | CASSYQATYEQYF | TGTGCCAGCAGTTACCAGGCGACCTACGAGCAGTACTTC
. | TRBD1 | TRBJ2-1 | TRBV5-5 | CASSLEVTGFNEQFF | TGTGCCAGCAGCTTGGAGGTGACAGGGTTCAATGAGCAGTTCTTC
. | TRBD1 | TRBJ1-1 | TRBV15 | CATSNRGQEAFF | TGTGCCACCAGCAACAGGGGGCAAGAAGCTTTCTTT
once | TRBD1 | TRBJ1-5 | TRBV15 | CATSRTGDNSNQPQHF | TGTGCCACCAGCAGGACAGGGGACAATAGCAATCAGCCCCAGCATTTT
. | . | TRBJ1-2 | TRBV7-9 | CASTSTGVGYTF | TGTGCCAGCACTTCAACGGGGGTGGGCTACACCTTC
few | . | TRBJ2-5 | TRBV23-1 | CARAPKGRGYQETQYF | TGCGCCAGGGCCCCCAAAGGAAGAGGGTACCAAGAGACCCAGTACTTC
. | . | TRBJ2-7 | TRBV28 | CASTLTGPSYEQYF | TGTGCCAGCACCCTGACAGGTCCCTCCTACGAGCAGTACTTC
. | TRBD1 | TRBJ1-1 | TRBV19 | CASHRDRGLIGMNTEAFF | TGTGCCAGTCACCGGGACAGGGGGCTAATAGGCATGAACACTGAAGCTTTCTTT
. | . | TRBJ1-1 | TRBV5-4 | CASSLDSYTEAFF | TGTGCCAGCAGCTTGGACAGCTACACTGAAGCTTTCTTT
. | TRBD2 | TRBJ2-1 | TRBV5-1 | CASSVSGTSNNEQFF | TGCGCCAGCAGCGTGTCCGGGACTAGCAACAATGAGCAGTTCTTC
. | . | TRBJ1-2 | TRBV5-1 | CASSQETVYGYTF | TGCGCCAGCAGCCAGGAAACAGTCTATGGCTACACCTTC
. | . | TRBJ2-1 | TRBV19 | CASSIVSVYNEQFF | TGTGCCAGTAGTATCGTAAGCGTCTACAATGAGCAGTTCTTC
. | . | TRBJ2-7 | TRBV27 | CASSSRPGRAYEQYF | TGTGCCAGCAGTTCCCGGCCGGGGAGAGCCTACGAGCAGTACTTC